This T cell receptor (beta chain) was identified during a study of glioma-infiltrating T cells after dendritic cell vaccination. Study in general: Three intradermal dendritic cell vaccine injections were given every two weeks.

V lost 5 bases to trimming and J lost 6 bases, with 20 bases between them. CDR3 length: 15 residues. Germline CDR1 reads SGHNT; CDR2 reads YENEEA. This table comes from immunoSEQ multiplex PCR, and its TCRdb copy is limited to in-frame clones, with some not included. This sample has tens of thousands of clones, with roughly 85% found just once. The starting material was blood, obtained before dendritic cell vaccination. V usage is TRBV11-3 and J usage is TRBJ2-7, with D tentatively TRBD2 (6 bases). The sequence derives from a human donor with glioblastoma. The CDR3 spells CASSLRGRGGGEQYF. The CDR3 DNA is TGTGCCAGCAGCCTCCGGGGAAGGGGAGGAGGCGAGCAGTACTTC.